These 26 T cell receptor beta chains share one sample of origin, sequenced in a study of CD8+ T cells in alopecia areata. Sequencing templates came from extracted RNA that was reverse transcribed into cDNA. Profiled with immunoSEQ multiplex PCR; TCRdb holds only in-frame clones, not every one. Among about 210,000 clones, around two fifths were seen once, and the ten largest hold 2.6%. Treatment: oral pan-JAK inhibitor, 5-10 mg twice daily. The material was CD4+ T cells sorted from blood, obtained around week 36, from a patient treated with tofacitinib. The receptors were gathered from a human donor with alopecia areata.

This clone was seen a few times. This chain joins TRBV6-1 and TRBJ2-3; 10 positions agree with TRBD1. The CDR3 has 14 residues. Germline V gene data show CDR1 as MNHNS and CDR2 as SASEGT. V lost 6 bases and J lost 5; bases outside the gene matches: 5. The CDR3, as DNA: TGTGCCAGCAGGGTGACAGGGGGCATAGATACGCAGTATTTT. This codes for CASRVTGGIDTQYF.

This clone was picked up a small number of times. This chain links TRBV7-3 with TRBJ2-1; TRBD1 agrees at 7 bases. CDR1 SGHTA and CDR2 FQGTGA come from the germline V gene. Trimming removed 2 bases from V and 0 bases from J; junction bases left unmatched: 4. The CDR3 totals 16 residues. The CDR3 sequence is CASSLAGTASYNEQFF. Written as DNA, the CDR3 is TGTGCCAGCAGCTTAGCCGGGACAGCCTCCTACAATGAGCAGTTCTTC.

The chain is built from TRBV7-9 and TRBJ1-1; TRBD1 might be the D (5 bases). CDR3 length equals 14 residues. Germline CDR1 SEHNR, CDR2 FQNEAQ (reference sequence). Between the trimmed V and J ends, which lost 5 bases and 3 bases, there was a span of 13 bases. The CDR3 DNA follows: TGTGCCAGCAGCCGACAGAACCGGGACACTGAAGCTTTCTTT. It specifies CASSRQNRDTEAFF.

This clone was counted only a few times. The rearrangement uses TRBV6-1 and TRBJ1-2; 7 bases fit TRBD1. In germline, CDR1 is MNHNS, CDR2 SASEGT. With V trimmed by 6 bases and J by 4 bases, 11 bases remained unmatched. The CDR3 spans 15 residues. CDR3 region: CASSLTPRDSYGYTF. The CDR3 DNA follows: TGTGCCAGCAGCTTAACTCCGCGGGACAGCTATGGCTACACCTTC.

CDR3 sequence: CASRRVGGYNEQFF. The CDR3 DNA follows: TGTGCCAGCAGGCGGGTGGGCGGTTACAATGAGCAGTTCTTC. The chain recombines TRBV27 with TRBJ2-1; D is possibly TRBD2 (5 bases). Trimming cost V 6 bases and J 4 bases, with 13 bases left between them. The CDR3 loop spans 14 amino acids. In germline, CDR1 is MNHEY, CDR2 SMNVEV (reference sequence).

This clone came up a few times. V usage is TRBV9 and J usage is TRBJ2-2, with 7 bases that match TRBD2. CDR1 and CDR2 from the germline V gene are SGDLS and YYNGEE. The CDR3 length is 15 residues. Trimming took 7 bases from V and 2 from J; bases not matched to a gene: 8. This chain's CDR3 is CASGPLATNTGELFF. The CDR3 DNA reads TGTGCCAGCGGCCCACTAGCGACAAACACCGGGGAGCTGTTTTTT.

The chain carries TRBV7-3 and TRBJ2-7; D is possibly TRBD2 (6 bases). The CDR3 loop spans 14 amino acids. CDR1 is SGHTA and CDR2 is FQGTGA in the germline V gene. V was cut by 3 bases and J by 2 bases, with 11 bases left in between. This CDR3 reads CASSFGAGTYEQYF. CDR3 coding DNA: TGTGCCAGCAGCTTCGGAGCGGGCACCTACGAGCAGTACTTC.

V gene TRBV7-9 combines with J gene TRBJ1-1; TRBD1 might be the D (5 bases). Trimming removed 1 base from V and 14 bases from J, with 14 bases in between. Germline V gene data show CDR1 as SEHNR and CDR2 as FQNEAQ (reference sequence). The CDR3 runs to 12 residues. This CDR3 is CASSLVGGDEFF. The CDR3 bases are TGTGCCAGCAGCTTAGTTGGAGGGGATGAATTCTTT.

The V call is TRBV7-9, the J call TRBJ2-1; tentatively, D is TRBD1 or TRBD2 (5 bases each). V lost 1 base and J lost 2, with 21 bases in between. The CDR3 is 19 residues long. The germline gives CDR1 SEHNR, CDR2 FQNEAQ (reference sequence). This chain's CDR3 is CASSLGGASYLSTYNEQFF. The CDR3 DNA is TGTGCCAGCAGCTTAGGAGGGGCAAGCTACTTAAGTACCTACAATGAGCAGTTCTTC.

The V gene is TRBV5-1, the J gene TRBJ2-3; D not certain. V gave up 3 bases and J gave up 6 bases, with 8 bases separating them. CDR3 length: 12 residues. The germline V gene encodes CDR1 SGHRS and CDR2 YFSETQ. CDR3 residues: CASSWAPDTQYF. CDR3 DNA sequence: TGCGCCAGCAGCTGGGCCCCGGATACGCAGTATTTT. The full variable domain, its missing parts supplied by reference TRBV5-1 and TRBJ2-3, is KAGVTQTPRYLIKTRGQQVTLSCSPISGHRSVSWYQQTPGQGLQFLFEYFSETQRNKGNFPGRFSGRQFSNSRSEMNVSTLELGDSALYLCASSWAPDTQYFGPGTRLTVL.

This clone was picked up a small number of times. V is TRBV5-1 and J is TRBJ1-5, with 7 bases identical to TRBD1. CDR1 SGHRS and CDR2 YFSETQ come from the germline V gene. Germline trimming cut 7 bases from V and 0 bases from J; bases unmatched to any gene: 7. The CDR3 is 15 amino acids. DNA of the CDR3: TGCGCCAGCCGACGGGGGACAGATAGCAATCAGCCCCAGCATTTT. Translated, it gives CASRRGTDSNQPQHF.

This chain uses TRBV19 with TRBJ2-2; perhaps D is TRBD1 or TRBD2 (6 bases each). The V gene lost 8 bases and the J gene lost 2 bases, with 21 bases spanning the gap. From germline, CDR1 is LNHDA and CDR2 SQIVND (reference sequence). The CDR3 consists of 17 residues. In nucleotides, the CDR3 is TGTGCCAGTCGGAAGCGAAACGGGGGCCAAAACACCGGGGAGCTGTTTTTT. This translates into CASRKRNGGQNTGELFF.

V and J are TRBV7-2 and TRBJ2-7, with 8 bases matching TRBD2. The length of the CDR3 is 16 residues. Germline V gene lookup returns CDR1 SGHTA and CDR2 FQGNSA. V was pared by 3 bases and J by 0 bases, with 7 bases of the junction left unmatched. CDR3 coding DNA: TGTGCCAGCAGCTTGGCGAGCGGGAGTCTCTCCTACGAGCAGTACTTC. Its protein product is CASSLASGSLSYEQYF.

This clone has just a few counts. This sequence joins TRBV5-1 and TRBJ2-6, with D unresolved. The germline CDR1 and CDR2 sequences are SGHRS and YFSETQ. The CDR3 has 16 residues. V lost 0 bases, J lost 0 bases, and 7 bases lay in between. The CDR3 loop is CASSLDYGSGANVLTF. The CDR3 DNA is TGCGCCAGCAGCTTGGACTATGGCTCTGGGGCCAACGTCCTGACTTTC. Supplemented by reference TRBV5-1 and TRBJ2-6, the full variable domain reads KAGVTQTPRYLIKTRGQQVTLSCSPISGHRSVSWYQQTPGQGLQFLFEYFSETQRNKGNFPGRFSGRQFSNSRSEMNVSTLELGDSALYLCASSLDYGSGANVLTFGAGSRLTVL.

DNA for the CDR3: TGTGCCAGCAGCGGAGAGACAGGGTTGCGGGACATTCAGTACTTC. Protein sequence: CASSGETGLRDIQYF. The V call is TRBV9, the J call TRBJ2-4; 7 bases fit TRBD1. The V gene's germline CDR1 is SGDLS and CDR2 YYNGEE. The ends lost 3 bases at V and 8 bases at J; junction bases unmatched: 11. The CDR3 consists of 15 residues.

The chain carries TRBV9 and TRBJ2-7; TRBD1 aligns across 12 bases. V trimming: 4 bases; J trimming: 4 bases; junction bases outside the gene matches: 6. Germline CDR1 reads SGDLS; CDR2 reads YYNGEE. This CDR3 has 15 residues. For the CDR3, the DNA is TGTGCCAGCAGCCCCGGGACAGGGGGCCCTTACGAGCAGTACTTC. Its protein product is CASSPGTGGPYEQYF.

Turning to this clone: The junction differs from germline at one of its ends, possibly a read error. The chain couples TRBV11-3 to TRBJ2-5, with no clear D. The CDR3 totals 13 residues. Germline V gene data show CDR1 as SGHNT and CDR2 as YENEEA. This chain's CDR3 is CASSLDPLGTQYF. DNA for the CDR3: TGCGCCAGCAGCTTAGATCCTCTGGGGACCCAGTACTTC.

The chain joins TRBV5-1 to TRBJ1-5; 7 positions match TRBD1. The V segment lost 4 bases and the J segment 0 bases; nucleotides outside the gene matches: 4. Germline assignment: CDR1 SGHRS and CDR2 YFSETQ. CDR3 length equals 15 residues. The DNA of the CDR3 is TGCGCCAGCAGCCTGGGACAGAGTAGCAATCAGCCCCAGCATTTT. Protein product: CASSLGQSSNQPQHF.

This chain connects TRBV2 to TRBJ2-1; 11 nucleotides match TRBD2. Trimming at V came to 6 bases and at J to 2 bases, leaving 6 bases not matched to a gene. The germline V gene encodes CDR1 SNHLY and CDR2 FYNNEI. The CDR3 consists of 16 residues. The CDR3 spells CASRTPGLAAYNEQFF. In DNA form, the CDR3 reads TGTGCCAGCAGGACTCCGGGACTAGCGGCCTACAATGAGCAGTTCTTC.

This clone came up a few times. The chain couples TRBV4-1 to TRBJ2-7, with 11 positions matching TRBD2. With V trimmed by 10 bases and J by 3 bases, 5 bases remained unmatched. The CDR3 has 13 residues. Germline V CDR1 and CDR2: MGHRA, YSYEKL. The CDR3 nucleotides read TGCGCCACCGGAGGGACTAGCGGCTACGAGCAGTACTTC. Protein product: CATGGTSGYEQYF.

The chain links TRBV29-1 to TRBJ2-7; D might be TRBD1 or TRBD2, each matching 5 bases. The CDR3 length is 11 residues. Trimming took 6 bases from V and 6 from J, leaving 12 bases between them. The germline V gene encodes CDR1 SQVTM and CDR2 ANQGSEA. In DNA, the CDR3 is TGCAGCGTAGCCGCCGGGGCCGAGCAGTACTTC. Its translation: CSVAAGAEQYF.

This clone was counted only a few times. The chain uses TRBV30 and TRBJ2-2; 9 nucleotides align to TRBD1. V was pared by 4 bases and J by 4 bases, with 7 bases of the junction left unmatched. The CDR3 is 15 residues long. CDR1 is GTSNPN, CDR2 SVGIG, per germline (reference sequence). CDR3 residues: CAWNKGTGSTGELFF. The CDR3, as DNA: TGTGCCTGGAATAAGGGGACAGGGTCCACCGGGGAGCTGTTTTTT. Full variable domain (rest looked up from reference TRBV30 and TRBJ2-2): SQTIHQWPATLVQPVGSPLSLECTVEGTSNPNLYWYRQAAGRGLQLLFYSVGIGQISSEVPQNLSASRPQDRQFILSSKKLLLSDSGFYLCAWNKGTGSTGELFFGEGSRLTVL.

In regard to this clone: The junction departs from the called germline gene at one end, perhaps through a read error. This CDR3 reads CAWSHGGHPYDFF. The CDR3 DNA reads as TGTGCCTGGAGTCACGGGGGACACCCGTATGACTTCTTC. J is TRBJ1-2 and V is TRBV30; TRBD1 is a possible D gene (6 bases). There are 13 residues in the CDR3. Germline CDR1 and CDR2: GTSNPN and SVGIG (reference sequence).

The chain uses TRBV19 and TRBJ2-3; D gene unclear. V was trimmed by 9 bases and J by 5 bases, leaving 3 bases between them. Germline CDR1 and CDR2: LNHDA and SQIVND (reference sequence). There are 9 residues in the CDR3. The CDR3 is CASGDTQYF. As DNA, the CDR3 is TGTGCCAGCGGAGATACGCAGTATTTT. Full variable domain (rest looked up from reference TRBV19 and TRBJ2-3): DGGITQSPKYLFRKEGQNVTLSCEQNLNHDAMYWYRQDPGQGLRLIYYSQIVNDFQKGDIAEGYSVSREKKESFPLTVTSAQKNPTAFYLCASGDTQYFGPGTRLTVL.

This clone was counted a few times. CDR3 bases: TGTGCCAGCAGTTTATCGGTTGGAGTCATTGCCGGGGAGCTGTTTTTT. Amino acid sequence: CASSLSVGVIAGELFF. V and J are TRBV27 and TRBJ2-2; no definite D call. Germline CDR1 reads MNHEY; CDR2 reads SMNVEV (reference sequence). V was trimmed by 0 bases and J by 6 bases, leaving 14 bases between them. CDR3 size: 16 residues.

This clone has more than one count but fewer than ten. The rearrangement links TRBV10-1 to TRBJ2-2; TRBD2 is a possible D gene (5 bases). Trimming took off 2 bases at V and 6 bases at J, with 7 bases between the two ends. Germline V gene sequence: CDR1 WNHNN, CDR2 SYGVQD (reference sequence). CDR3 length equals 13 residues. CDR3 sequence (DNA): TGCGCCAGCAGTGAGCGGGGTCCCGGGGAGCTGTTTTTT. Translated: CASSERGPGELFF.